This TCR beta chain is drawn from a study of blood T cell repertoires in COVID-19. Study context: Some COVID-19 samples were acute and others convalescent; all came from the United States, Italy and Spain. T cells, B-cell-depleted T cells, or PBMCs supplied cDNA or gDNA.

The table came from immunoSEQ multiplex PCR; TCRdb's copy has only in-frame clones and leaves some out. Of some 160,000 clones in the sample, approximately 84% were seen once. The sequence was obtained from a woman over 75 with acute or convalescent COVID-19. The sequencing input was peripheral blood.

The CDR3 protein is CASSLSRGENTEAFF. In nucleotides, the CDR3 is TGCGCCAGCAGCCTCTCCCGGGGGGAGAACACTGAAGCTTTCTTT. The chain uses TRBV4-1 and TRBJ1-1, with D possibly TRBD1 on 5 matching bases. V lost 4 bases to trimming and J lost 1 base, with 13 bases between them. This CDR3 is built from 15 residues. Germline V gene lookup returns CDR1 MGHRA and CDR2 YSYEKL.